The present T cell receptor beta chain was sequenced within a study of vaccination and CD4 T cells after COVID-19. Study-wide context: Median time from second vaccine dose to sampling was about 70 days (14 to 241). In the control cultures, a CEFX pool, an HIV-1 Nef pool, or no peptide was supplied.

Indicated treatment: approximately 9-day PBMC culture with coronavirus spike peptide pools or control peptides (ViraFEST assay). Once peptide pools had expanded antigen-specific T cells, ViraFEST sequenced TCRs. Positive SARS-CoV-2 PCR tests in convalescent patients dated from March to December 2020, pre-Alpha, Beta and Delta. In the case of this clonotype: Its antigen is unknown.

With the Oncomine TCR Beta short-read assay, DNA from cultured CD4+ T cells was sequenced. TCRdb re-derived calls from the PCR reads in MiXCR, one entry per CDR3 protein. The sample shows 3,400 or so distinct CDR3 sequences, 80% of them seen only once. The CDR3 sequence is 13 residues long. Trimming shortened V by 6 bases and J by 6 bases, and 12 bases separated the two germline ends. The germline V gene has CDR1 SGHTA and CDR2 FQGNSA. V gene TRBV7-2 combines with J gene TRBJ1-5; weak D call: TRBD1 (6 bases). What was sequenced was CD4+ T cells from blood, cultured in vitro. The receptor was derived from a human donor who had recovered from COVID-19. The CDR3 region has the DNA TGTGCCAGCAGACCTACAGGGAGTCAGCCCCAGCATTTT. This sequence encodes CASRPTGSQPQHF.